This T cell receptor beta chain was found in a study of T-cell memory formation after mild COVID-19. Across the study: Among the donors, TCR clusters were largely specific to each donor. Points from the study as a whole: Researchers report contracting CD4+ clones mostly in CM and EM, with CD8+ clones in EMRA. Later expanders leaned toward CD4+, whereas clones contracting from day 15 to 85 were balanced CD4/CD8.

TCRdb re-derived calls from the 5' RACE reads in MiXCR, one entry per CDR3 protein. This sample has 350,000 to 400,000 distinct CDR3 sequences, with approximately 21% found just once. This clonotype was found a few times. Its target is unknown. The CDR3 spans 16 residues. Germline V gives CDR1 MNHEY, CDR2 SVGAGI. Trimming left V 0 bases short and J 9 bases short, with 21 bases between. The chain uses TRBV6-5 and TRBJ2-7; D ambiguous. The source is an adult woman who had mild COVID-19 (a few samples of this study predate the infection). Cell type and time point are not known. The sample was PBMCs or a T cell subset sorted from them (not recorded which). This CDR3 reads CASSYSTSSGFIGQYF. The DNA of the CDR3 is TGTGCCAGCAGTTACTCGACCAGTAGTGGATTTATAGGGCAGTACTTC.